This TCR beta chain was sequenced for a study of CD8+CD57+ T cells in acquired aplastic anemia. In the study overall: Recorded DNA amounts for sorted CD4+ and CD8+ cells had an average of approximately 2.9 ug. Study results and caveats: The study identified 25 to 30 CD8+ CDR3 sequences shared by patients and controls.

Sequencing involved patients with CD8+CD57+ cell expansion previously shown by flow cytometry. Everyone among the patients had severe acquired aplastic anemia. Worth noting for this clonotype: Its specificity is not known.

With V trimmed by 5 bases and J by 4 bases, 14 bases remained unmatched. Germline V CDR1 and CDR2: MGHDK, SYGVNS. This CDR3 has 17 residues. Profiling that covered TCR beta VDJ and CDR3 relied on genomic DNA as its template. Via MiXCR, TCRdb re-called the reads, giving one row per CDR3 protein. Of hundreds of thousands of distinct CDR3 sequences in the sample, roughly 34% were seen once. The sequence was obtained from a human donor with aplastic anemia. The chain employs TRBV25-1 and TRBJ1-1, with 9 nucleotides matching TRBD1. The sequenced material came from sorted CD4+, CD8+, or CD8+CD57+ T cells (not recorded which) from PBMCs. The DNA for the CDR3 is TGTGCCAGCAGTAACGTCCCGGGACAGGGTTGGTCCACTGAAGCTTTCTTT. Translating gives CASSNVPGQGWSTEAFF. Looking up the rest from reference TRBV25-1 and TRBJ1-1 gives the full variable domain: EADIYQTPRYLVIGTGKKITLECSQTMGHDKMYWYQQDPGMELHLIHYSYGVNSTEKGDLSSESTVSRIRTEHFPLTLESARPSHTSQYLCASSNVPGQGWSTEAFFGQGTRLTVV.